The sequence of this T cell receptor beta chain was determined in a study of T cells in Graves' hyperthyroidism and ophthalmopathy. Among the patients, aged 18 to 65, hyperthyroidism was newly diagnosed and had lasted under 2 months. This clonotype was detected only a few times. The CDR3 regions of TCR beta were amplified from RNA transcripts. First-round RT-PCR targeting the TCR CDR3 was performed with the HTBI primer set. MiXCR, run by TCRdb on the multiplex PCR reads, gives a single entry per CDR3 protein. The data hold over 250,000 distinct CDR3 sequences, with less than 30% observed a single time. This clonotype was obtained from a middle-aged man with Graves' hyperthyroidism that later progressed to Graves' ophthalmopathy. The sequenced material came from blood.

CDR3 coding DNA: TGTGCTAGTGGTTCGGGACAGTTGAACACTGAAGCTTTCTTT. Amino acids: CASGSGQLNTEAFF. V is TRBV12-5 and J is TRBJ1-1, with TRBD1 identical over 7 bases. Losses at the gene ends were 4 bases for V and 0 bases for J; bases not matched to a gene: 2. CDR3 length: 14 residues. CDR1 LGHNT and CDR2 FRNRAP come from the germline V gene.